The source of this TCR beta chain is a study of molecular identifiers for immune sequencing clone quantification. This clonotype was picked up a small number of times. Its target is unknown. Previously published methods and listed TCR primers were used for the bulk TCR libraries. TCRdb called the PCR reads again in MiXCR, with one record for every CDR3 protein. Counted here are under 600,000 distinct CDR3 sequences, less than 30% occurring once; the ten biggest clones make up around 0.79%. The CDR3 consists of 15 residues. Looked up from germline, CDR1 is MNHNS and CDR2 is SASEGT. V shed 1 base, J shed 5 bases, and the junction held 3 bases outside the gene matches. Study observations and caveats: Clones above 20 RNA copies contained over 98% of effector molecules and under 1% of naive molecules. Among approximately 1 million naive cells, as was reported, spiked Jurkat TCR RNA from one cell was detectable.

The V gene is TRBV6-1, the J gene TRBJ1-5, with TRBD1 matching over 9 bases. The receptor was derived from a human donor in good health. Some libraries in this study had Jurkat cell RNA spiked in. The material sequenced was naive CD8+ T cells from blood, with Jurkat cell RNA spiked in. Subset in this sample: FACS-sorted CD8+CD4-CCR7+CD45RA+ naive T cells. CDR3 in DNA: TGTGCCAGCAGTGAAGTGGGACAGGGCTATCAGCCCCAGCATTTT. This gives the protein CASSEVGQGYQPQHF.